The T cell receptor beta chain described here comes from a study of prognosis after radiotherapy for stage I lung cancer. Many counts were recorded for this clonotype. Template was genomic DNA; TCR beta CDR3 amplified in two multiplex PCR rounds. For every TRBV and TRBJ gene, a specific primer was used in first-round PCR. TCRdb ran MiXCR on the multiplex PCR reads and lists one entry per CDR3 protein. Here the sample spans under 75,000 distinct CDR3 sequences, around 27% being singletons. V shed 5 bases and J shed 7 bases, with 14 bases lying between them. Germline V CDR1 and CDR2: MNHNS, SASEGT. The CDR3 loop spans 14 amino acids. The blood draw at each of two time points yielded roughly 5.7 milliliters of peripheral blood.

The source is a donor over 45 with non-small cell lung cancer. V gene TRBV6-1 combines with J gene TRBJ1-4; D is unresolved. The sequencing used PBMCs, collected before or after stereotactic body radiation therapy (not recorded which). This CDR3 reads CASSPRRFGEKLFF. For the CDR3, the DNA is TGTGCCAGCAGTCCCCGGCGATTTGGTGAAAAACTGTTTTTT.